The 11 T cell receptor beta chains presented below share a single source sample, sequenced in a study of blood T cell repertoires in COVID-19. The repertoire was sequenced with immunoSEQ multiplex PCR; TCRdb's copy has only in-frame clones and lacks some. The sample includes tens of thousands of clones, roughly 89% of them seen just once. The sample was peripheral blood. Source of these receptors: a man in his fifties or sixties with COVID-19, enrolled during active disease.

The chain recombines TRBV4-2 with TRBJ2-3; D perhaps matches TRBD2 (5 bases). Trimming left V 4 bases short and J 4 bases short, with 9 bases between. The CDR3 is 13 amino acids. Germline V CDR1 and CDR2: LGHNA, YNFKEQ. The CDR3 region is CASSLPGADTQYF. CDR3 DNA: TGTGCCAGCAGCCTCCCCGGGGCAGATACGCAGTATTTT.

This rearrangement joins TRBV2 to TRBJ2-5, with D possibly being TRBD2 (6 bases). The CDR3 is made up of 11 amino acids. Trimming took off 7 bases at V and 4 bases at J, with 7 bases between the two ends. The germline V gene encodes CDR1 SNHLY and CDR2 FYNNEI. The CDR3 protein is CASKAGETQYF. CDR3 nucleotide sequence: TGTGCCAGCAAAGCGGGAGAGACCCAGTACTTC.

CDR3 sequence reads: CATSRDRGQGDDGYTF. In DNA form, the CDR3 reads TGTGCCACCAGCAGAGATCGGGGACAGGGGGATGATGGCTACACCTTC. The V call is TRBV15, the J call TRBJ1-2; 11 bases are a match to TRBD1. Trimming cost V 0 bases and J 6 bases; bases outside gene matches: 6. The CDR3 is 16 amino acids. Germline-derived CDR1 and CDR2 are LNHNV and YYDKDF (reference sequence).

The chain joins TRBV18 to TRBJ2-7; maybe TRBD1 (6 bases). The germline V gene has CDR1 KGHSH and CDR2 LQKENI. The V end was cut by 3 bases, the J end by 7 bases, with 19 bases between. CDR3 size: 15 residues. The DNA for the CDR3 is TGTGCCAGCTCACCCCAGGACAGCGCCTATGTGGAGCAGTACTTC. Its translation: CASSPQDSAYVEQYF.

The chain combines TRBV6-1 with TRBJ1-2, with a tentative D call TRBD1 (5 bases). V lost 0 bases and J lost 8, with 10 bases in between. CDR1 and CDR2 (germline): MNHNS, SASEGT. CDR3 length: 13 residues. For the CDR3, the DNA is TGTGCCAGCAGTGAAGCACCCCAGGGCGGCTACACCTTC. It specifies CASSEAPQGGYTF.

The chain recombines TRBV29-1 with TRBJ2-3, with TRBD2 matching 9 bases. V shed 3 bases and J 2 bases; nucleotides not matched to a gene: 3. The length of the CDR3 is 14 residues. Germline V gives CDR1 SQVTM, CDR2 ANQGSEA. CDR3 region: CSVEIAGVTDTQYF. CDR3 sequence (DNA): TGCAGCGTTGAGATAGCGGGAGTCACAGATACGCAGTATTTT.

In its sample, this clone was seen once. The chain couples TRBV7-3 to TRBJ2-5, with 10 positions matching TRBD2. V was pared by 5 bases and J by 5 bases, with 11 bases of the junction left unmatched. Germline loops: CDR1 SGHTA, CDR2 FQGTGA. The CDR3 extends over 16 amino acids. Written as DNA, the CDR3 is TGTGCCAGCAGCCCACATGCGTCGACTAGCGGGGAGACCCAGTACTTC. It codes for CASSPHASTSGETQYF. The entire variable domain, with the rest obtained from reference TRBV7-3 and TRBJ2-5, is as follows: GAGVSQTPSNKVTEKGKYVELRCDPISGHTALYWYRQSLGQGPEFLIYFQGTGAADDSGLPNDRFFAVRPEGSVSTLKIQRTERGDSAVYLCASSPHASTSGETQYFGPGTRLLVL.

The rearrangement uses TRBV24-1 and TRBJ1-2, with D tentatively TRBD1 (5 bases). In germline, CDR1 is KGHDR, CDR2 SFDVKD. The CDR3 totals 15 residues. V shed 5 bases and J shed 7 bases, with 19 bases lying between them. The CDR3 DNA is TGTGCCACCAGTGCCCCGGGGGGAGGGGAGACTGGCTACACCTTC. It specifies CATSAPGGGETGYTF.

This rearrangement joins TRBV7-3 to TRBJ2-5; 8 bases align to TRBD1. The V segment lost 6 bases and the J segment 5 bases; nucleotides outside the gene matches: 5. This CDR3 region has 13 residues. The germline V gene encodes CDR1 SGHTA and CDR2 FQGTGA. The CDR3 sequence: CASRKTGAETQYF. The CDR3 region has the DNA TGTGCCAGCAGGAAGACAGGGGCCGAGACCCAGTACTTC.

This clone is a singleton in its sample. V and J are TRBV5-4 and TRBJ2-1; 7 nucleotides agree with TRBD2. Trimming at V came to 3 bases and at J to 0 bases, leaving 3 bases not matched to a gene. The CDR3 consists of 15 residues. CDR1 is SGHNT and CDR2 is YYREEE in the germline V gene (reference sequence). The CDR3 spells CASSSAGSSYNEQFF. The CDR3 nucleotides are TGTGCCAGCAGCTCAGCGGGAAGCTCCTACAATGAGCAGTTCTTC.

The chain joins TRBV4-1 to TRBJ2-5; tentative D call: TRBD2 (5 bases). This CDR3 has 13 amino acids. Germline CDR1 is MGHRA and CDR2 is YSYEKL. Trimming took 6 bases from V and 1 from J, leaving 9 bases between them. The CDR3 reads CASRAAAQETQYF. The CDR3 DNA sequence: TGCGCCAGCAGGGCAGCGGCCCAAGAGACCCAGTACTTC.